The T cell receptor (beta chain) under discussion was sequenced for a study of T cells in Graves' hyperthyroidism and ophthalmopathy. It was considered stable Graves' hyperthyroidism when ophthalmopathy did not progress within 18 months. In its sample, this clonotype was seen many times. From RNA transcripts, TCR beta CDR3 regions were amplified. The TCR CDR3 was amplified in a first-round RT-PCR using the HTBI primer set. In TCRdb, the multiplex PCR reads were re-called with MiXCR into one record per CDR3 protein. The sample lists around 500,000 distinct CDR3 sequences, around 15% seen once, with approximately 15% in the top ten. This CDR3 spans 15 amino acids. CDR1 and CDR2 from the germline V gene are SGHRS and YFSETQ. V trimming: 4 bases; J trimming: 2 bases; junction bases outside the gene matches: 7.

The gene calls are TRBV5-1 and TRBJ2-3; 7 bases are a match to TRBD1. The sequencing sample was made of blood. The receptor was isolated from a woman aged 40 to 55 with Graves' hyperthyroidism. The CDR3 DNA reads TGCGCCAGCAGCCAGACAGGGATGAACACAGATACGCAGTATTTT. It codes for CASSQTGMNTDTQYF.